The T cell receptor (beta chain) described here comes from a study of shared clonotypes between healthy human individuals. Germline CDR1 LGHNA, CDR2 YSLEER. The V end lost 0 bases, the J end lost 4 bases, and 14 bases lay between the germline ends. CDR3 length: 16 amino acids. The assay ran at deep level. Here immunoSEQ multiplex PCR was the method, and the copy in TCRdb shows in-frame clones only, minus some. The sample lists about 490,000 clones, 60% to 85% occurring once. The sample taken for sequencing was PBMCs. The receptor's source is a woman aged 35 to 49 in good health. Some clones in this sample may be carry-over from other donors' samples. The chain uses TRBV4-3 and TRBJ2-3; possible D gene TRBD2, 6 bases. The CDR3 sequence: CASSQDLREFADTQYF. CDR3 DNA sequence: TGCGCCAGCAGCCAAGATCTCCGGGAGTTCGCAGATACGCAGTATTTT.